The rows below give T cell receptor beta chains drawn from one sample of a study of blood T cell repertoires in COVID-19. Repertoires were generated with immunoSEQ multiplex PCR, while TCRdb's copy carries only in-frame clones and drops some. The sample lists 200,000 to 250,000 clones, roughly 86% occurring once. The source material was peripheral blood. All receptors derive from a woman aged 45 to 65 with COVID-19, enrolled during active disease. Each CDR3 is given with its conserved first and last residue. The order of the fields is V gene, D gene, clone size, J gene, CDR3 DNA, CDR3 protein. The D gene is left open where the match is weak. Clone size, where shown, is once, few, many, or a class for clones that have expanded.

>TRBV6-1|-|-|TRBJ1-6
TGTGCCAGCAGTGAACTAACCGAGGCAGGGTTTGGGTCACCCCTCCACTTT
CASSELTEAGFGSPLHF
>TRBV18|-|-|TRBJ1-4
TGTGCCAGCTCACCTATAAACAGGAATGAAAAACTGTTTTTT
CASSPINRNEKLFF
>TRBV19|TRBD1|-|TRBJ1-1
TGTGCCAGTAGTATTTATGAGGGGGCGAACACTGAAGCTTTCTTT
CASSIYEGANTEAFF
>TRBV19|-|-|TRBJ1-5
TGTGCCAGTAGTATCAGGGGAACGGGTCAGCCCCAGCATTTT
CASSIRGTGQPQHF
>TRBV7-2|TRBD1|-|TRBJ1-2
TGTGCCAGCAGCCCGGACAGGGGATACGGCTACACCTTC
CASSPDRGYGYTF
>TRBV11-2|TRBD2|-|TRBJ2-1
TGTGCCAGCAGCACGATGGGGGGGGAGGATGAGCAGTTCTTC
CASSTMGGEDEQFF
>TRBV19|TRBD2|once|TRBJ2-1
TGTGCCAGTAGTATAGCGGCCGGGGGGGGAAATGAGCAGTTCTTC
CASSIAAGGGNEQFF
>TRBV27|TRBD2|few|TRBJ2-2
TGTGCCAGCAGCCGGACTAGCATCCCCGGGGAGCTGTTTTTT
CASSRTSIPGELFF
>TRBV15|TRBD1|-|TRBJ1-2
TGTGCCACCAGCAGAGTTACGGGACAGCCTGGCTACACCTTC
CATSRVTGQPGYTF
>TRBV11-1|-|-|TRBJ1-2
TGTGCCAGCAGCTTTACACAGGGTTCTAACTATGGCTACACCTTC
CASSFTQGSNYGYTF
>TRBV24-1|-|-|TRBJ1-2
TGTGCCACCAGTGATCGGCAGGGCGACTATGGCTACACCTTC
CATSDRQGDYGYTF
>TRBV7-9|TRBD1|-|TRBJ2-7
TGTGCCAGCAGCTTCGGACAGGGGCGGGTATCCTACGAGCAGTACTTC
CASSFGQGRVSYEQYF
>TRBV7-2|-|-|TRBJ1-1
TGTGCCAGCAGCTTAATTTCTGGGGGCCCGGACACTGAAGCTTTCTTT
CASSLISGGPDTEAFF
>TRBV27|TRBD2|-|TRBJ2-3
TGTGCCAGCAGTTTAAGAGCGGGGGGTAGCACAGATACGCAGTATTTT
CASSLRAGGSTDTQYF
>TRBV4-3|TRBD2|-|TRBJ2-1
TGCGCCAGCAGCCTAGGAAACGGGGGGGGCTTCGAGGATGAGCAGTTCTTC
CASSLGNGGGFEDEQFF
>TRBV29-1|TRBD1|few|TRBJ1-5
TGCAGCGTTTCAACAGGGGTGGGACAGCCCCAGCATTTT
CSVSTGVGQPQHF
>TRBV5-5|-|once|TRBJ1-4
TGTGCCAGCAGCCTCGGAGCAACTAATGAAAAACTGTTTTTT
CASSLGATNEKLFF
>TRBV10-1|-|-|TRBJ2-2
TGCGCCAGCAGTCCCCAAACTTACACCGGGGAGCTGTTTTTT
CASSPQTYTGELFF
>TRBV6-6|TRBD2|-|TRBJ2-3
TGTGCCAGCAGCCTCCGGACTAGGCGGGGCACCGGTGCTAGCACAGATACGCAGTATTTT
CASSLRTRRGTGASTDTQYF
>TRBV11-2|-|-|TRBJ2-3
TGTGCCAGCAGCTTAAGGGGGGGAAGCACAGATACGCAGTATTTT
CASSLRGGSTDTQYF
>TRBV5-1|TRBD2|-|TRBJ2-3
TGCGCCAGCAGCTTGGTATCCAGCGGGGAGGTAGATACGCAGTATTTT
CASSLVSSGEVDTQYF
>TRBV24-1|-|-|TRBJ2-7
TGTGCCACCAGTAGAACAGGGTACTACGAGCAGTACTTC
CATSRTGYYEQYF
>TRBV2|TRBD1|-|TRBJ2-3
TGTGCCAGCTCCACAGGGGCAAATACGCAGTATTTT
CASSTGANTQYF
>TRBV7-3|TRBD2|-|TRBJ2-3
TGTGCCAGCAGCTCCGTAAGCGGGGCGGGCCTGGATACGCAGTATTTT
CASSSVSGAGLDTQYF
>TRBV23-1|TRBD1|-|TRBJ1-6
TGCGCCAGCAGTCAATCGGCGGGAGACAGGGGACTTTGGAATTCACCCCTCCACTTT
CASSQSAGDRGLWNSPLHF
>TRBV5-1|TRBD1|once|TRBJ2-7
TGCGCCAGCAGTCTTGGATCCCTGGACAGGGCGGTGCAGTACTTC
CASSLGSLDRAVQYF
>TRBV19|TRBD1|-|TRBJ1-2
TGTGCCAGTTCGGGACAGGGAATGGGCGGCTACACCTTC
CASSGQGMGGYTF
>TRBV7-2|TRBD1|few|TRBJ1-6
TGTGCCAGCAGCTTCCAGGGACAGGGGGTATCACCCCTCCACTTT
CASSFQGQGVSPLHF
>TRBV28|TRBD1|once|TRBJ1-3
TGTGCCAGCAGTTTAAGGGGGACAGCGGTCTCTGGAAACACCATATATTTT
CASSLRGTAVSGNTIYF
>TRBV5-1|TRBD1|-|TRBJ2-7
TGCGCCAGCAGCTTAAGGGGGCAACCCTACGAGCAGTACTTC
CASSLRGQPYEQYF
>TRBV7-8|-|once|TRBJ2-1
TGTGCCAGCAGCCCTTCGGGGTCCTTTGGGGATGAGCAGTTCTTC
CASSPSGSFGDEQFF